A selection of T cell receptor beta chains follows, all from one sample in a study of blood T cell repertoires in COVID-19. Sequencing was performed with immunoSEQ multiplex PCR; in TCRdb, only in-frame clones are kept and a portion is missing. The data hold some 250,000 clones, with around 90% observed a single time. The sample was peripheral blood. These receptors were collected from a woman between 40 and 55 years old who had recovered from COVID-19. Both conserved end residues are part of each CDR3. The D gene is left open where the match is weak. The size of a clone is reported for some rows only, either as once, few or many, or as a class for expanded clones.

size,D,J,V,DNA,CDR3
.,.,TRBJ2-3,TRBV30,TGTGCCGCTGTGGGGGGGCTGGGAGATACGCAGTATTTT,CAAVGGLGDTQYF
.,.,TRBJ2-7,TRBV9,TGTGCCAGCAGCGTCACGGGGAAGCGGCACGAGCAGTACTTC,CASSVTGKRHEQYF
.,TRBD2,TRBJ2-7,TRBV10-3,TGTGCCACCGGGGGGGGAATTCTCTTCGAGCAGTACTTC,CATGGGILFEQYF
many,.,TRBJ1-3,TRBV2,TGTGCCAGCAGTGAAGGGCGGGGGCTCGGGGGAAACACCATATATTTT,CASSEGRGLGGNTIYF
.,.,TRBJ1-2,TRBV7-2,TGTGCCAGCCCCGGTCCAGGGACTCCCTTTCCCAACTATGGCTACACCTTC,CASPGPGTPFPNYGYTF
.,.,TRBJ1-1,TRBV7-9,TGTGCCAGCAGCTTAGTCGCGAAGGAAGCTTTCTTT,CASSLVAKEAFF
.,.,TRBJ1-4,TRBV18,TGTGCCAGCTCACCAGGACTACTTATCGCTAATGAAAAACTGTTTTTT,CASSPGLLIANEKLFF
.,.,TRBJ2-7,TRBV19,TGTGCCAGCCGACTAAGGGGGGGGGCGCCGGGCTACGAGCAGTACTTC,CASRLRGGAPGYEQYF
once,TRBD1,TRBJ1-1,TRBV29-1,TGCAGCGCTGGGACAGCCGAGGCTGAAGCTTTCTTT,CSAGTAEAEAFF
.,.,TRBJ1-1,TRBV18,TGTGCCAGCTCACCCCCCGCGGGGAACACTGAAGCTTTCTTT,CASSPPAGNTEAFF
.,.,TRBJ1-1,TRBV12-3/TRBV12-4,TGTGCCAGCAGTCTCGGACAACGCACTGAAGCTTTCTTT,CASSLGQRTEAFF
.,.,TRBJ1-1,TRBV30,TGTGCCTACCAATACGGACTCACGAACACTGAAGCTTTCTTT,CAYQYGLTNTEAFF